The clone carrying this T cell receptor beta chain has just a few counts. As yet, its antigen is unknown. RNA transcripts were the source from which TCR beta CDR3 regions were amplified. HTBI primers were employed in first-round RT-PCR, then a second-round multiplex PCR followed. TCRdb redid the calling of the multiplex PCR reads with MiXCR, one entry per CDR3 protein. The sample yields about 500,000 distinct CDR3 sequences, approximately 35% seen once. CDR3 length: 15 amino acids. Germline V gives CDR1 SGHTA, CDR2 FQGNSA. The data originate from a study of Graves' ophthalmopathy and Graves' hyperthyroidism. Findings and caveats of the study: Among expanded thyroid clonotypes above 0.001 frequency, most also occurred in blood.

Enrolled hyperthyroidism patients had a new diagnosis, a duration under 2 months, and an age of 18 to 65. The V gene is TRBV7-2, the J gene TRBJ2-7, with TRBD1 identical over 7 bases. Near its end, the DNA agrees better with TRBJ2-1, so the J call may be wrong. The TCR sequence derives from an adult man with Graves' hyperthyroidism. Sequencing used peripheral blood or thyroid tissue (not recorded which). The CDR3 loop reads CASSLDRGAYNEQFF. The CDR3 DNA sequence: TGTGCCAGCAGCTTAGACAGGGGAGCCTACAATGAGCAGTTCTTC.